Listed here is a single TCR beta chain. The germline gives CDR1 KGHSH, CDR2 LQKENI. The CDR3 totals 14 residues. V dropped 1 base and J dropped 1 base, with 4 bases sitting between them. This sample stems from a study of Ad26.COV2.S vaccination and SARS-CoV-2 variants. Produced via immunoSEQ multiplex PCR; TCRdb's table is partial and in-frame only. The sample contains 350,000 to 600,000 clones, roughly nine tenths of which appear only once. Treatment defined: roughly 20 received Ad26.COV2.S at low or high dose, single or two shots; about 5 received placebo; per-sample allocation not given. The study sampled participants on day 63 after the first vaccine or placebo injection. Participants' vaccine, an Ad26 vector, delivered Wuhan-strain SARS-CoV-2 spike.

The TCR sequence derives from a person between 18 and 59 years old who received the Ad26.COV2.S COVID-19 vaccine or a placebo. The starting material was peripheral blood, obtained in a trial of Ad26.COV2.S vaccine versus placebo. The chain couples TRBV18 to TRBJ2-2; no definite D call. The CDR3 DNA is TGTGCCAGCTCACCACGGAGGAACACCGGGGAGCTGTTTTTT. Protein: CASSPRRNTGELFF.